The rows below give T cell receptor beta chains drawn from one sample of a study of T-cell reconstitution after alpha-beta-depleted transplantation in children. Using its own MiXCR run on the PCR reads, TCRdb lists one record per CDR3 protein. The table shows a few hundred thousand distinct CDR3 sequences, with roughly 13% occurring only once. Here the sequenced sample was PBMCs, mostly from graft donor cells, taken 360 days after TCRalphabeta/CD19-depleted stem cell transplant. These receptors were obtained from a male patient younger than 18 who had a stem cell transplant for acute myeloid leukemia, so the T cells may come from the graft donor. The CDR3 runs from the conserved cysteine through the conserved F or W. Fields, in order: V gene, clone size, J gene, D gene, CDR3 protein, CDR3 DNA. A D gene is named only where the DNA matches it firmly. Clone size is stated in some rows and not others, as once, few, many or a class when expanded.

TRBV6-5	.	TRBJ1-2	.	CASRQVNYGYTF	TGTGCCAGTCGACAGGTTAACTATGGCTACACCTTC
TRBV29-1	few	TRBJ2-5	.	CSVEDIPQGAIETQYF	TGCAGCGTTGAAGACATCCCCCAGGGCGCCATCGAGACCCAGTACTTC
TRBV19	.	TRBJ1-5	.	CASSLPLPRGLRQPQHF	TGTGCCAGTAGCCTCCCCCTTCCTAGGGGCCTTCGGCAGCCCCAGCATTTT
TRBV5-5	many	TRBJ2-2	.	CASSPFQILTGELFF	TGTGCCAGCAGCCCCTTCCAGATCCTCACCGGGGAGCTGTTTTTT
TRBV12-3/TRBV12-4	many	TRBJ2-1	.	CASSFAWGLSYNEQFF	TGTGCCAGCAGTTTCGCCTGGGGTCTCTCCTACAATGAGCAGTTCTTC
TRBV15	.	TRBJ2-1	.	CATSRDIPGVSHNEQFF	TGTGCCACCAGCAGAGATATACCGGGAGTCTCCCACAATGAGCAGTTCTTC
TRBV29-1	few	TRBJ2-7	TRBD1	CSVTGTGESYEQYF	TGCAGCGTCACCGGGACAGGGGAGTCCTACGAGCAGTACTTC
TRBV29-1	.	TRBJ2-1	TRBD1	CSVDLFLDRGSYNEQFF	TGCAGCGTTGATCTATTCCTTGACAGGGGTTCCTACAATGAGCAGTTCTTC
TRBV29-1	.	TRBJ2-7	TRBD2	CSAGGADSYEQYF	TGCAGCGCGGGAGGAGCAGACTCCTACGAGCAGTACTTC
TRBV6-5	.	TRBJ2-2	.	CASSYGVGGTGELFF	TGTGCCAGCAGTTACGGGGTGGGCGGCACCGGGGAGCTGTTTTTT
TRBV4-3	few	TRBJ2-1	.	CASSQRTEEQFF	TGCGCCAGCAGCCAACGGACCGAGGAGCAGTTCTTC
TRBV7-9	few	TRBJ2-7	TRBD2	CASSTLAGVSYEQYF	TGTGCCAGCAGCACCCTGGCGGGAGTCTCTTACGAGCAGTACTTC
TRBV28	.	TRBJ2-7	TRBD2	CASSLPPWSGEVSYEQYF	TGTGCCAGCAGTTTACCCCCTTGGAGCGGGGAGGTGTCCTACGAGCAGTACTTC
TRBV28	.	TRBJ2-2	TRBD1	CASSLYADRGTNTGELFF	TGTGCCAGCAGTTTATATGCAGACAGGGGGACGAACACCGGGGAGCTGTTTTTT
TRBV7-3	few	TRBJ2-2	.	CASSPGSESGTGELFF	TGTGCCAGCAGTCCGGGTAGCGAGTCGGGCACCGGGGAGCTGTTTTTT
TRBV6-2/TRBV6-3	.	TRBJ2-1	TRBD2	CASSYYPLRTSGRNEQFF	TGTGCCAGCAGTTACTATCCCCTAAGGACTAGCGGACGCAATGAGCAGTTCTTC
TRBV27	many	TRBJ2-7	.	CASSPYVFYEQYF	TGTGCCAGCAGCCCTTACGTCTTCTACGAGCAGTACTTC
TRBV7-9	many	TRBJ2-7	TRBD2	CASSHTLAGGTYEQYF	TGTGCCAGCAGCCACACACTAGCGGGAGGGACCTACGAGCAGTACTTC
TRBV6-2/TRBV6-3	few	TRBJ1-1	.	CASSYGRGPSYTEAFF	TGTGCCAGCAGTTACGGCCGGGGGCCCTCCTACACTGAAGCTTTCTTT
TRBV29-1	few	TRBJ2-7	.	CSAVGRVPSYEQYF	TGCAGCGCCGTGGGCCGGGTCCCCTCCTACGAGCAGTACTTC
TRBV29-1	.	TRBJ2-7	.	CSVVVEVRGLSYGEQYF	TGCAGCGTTGTGGTAGAGGTAAGGGGCCTATCATATGGCGAGCAGTACTTC
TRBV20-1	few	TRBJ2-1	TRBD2	CSARGLAEVNEQFF	TGCAGTGCCCGAGGGCTAGCGGAGGTCAATGAGCAGTTCTTC
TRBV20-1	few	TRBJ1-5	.	CSARDNRVNQPQHF	TGCAGTGCTAGGGATAACAGGGTAAATCAGCCCCAGCATTTT
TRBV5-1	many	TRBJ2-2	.	CASSSWTVTNTGELFF	TGCGCCAGCAGTTCTTGGACCGTAACGAACACCGGGGAGCTGTTTTTT
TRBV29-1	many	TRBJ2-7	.	CSVGNTESYEQYF	TGCAGCGTTGGAAACACCGAGTCCTACGAGCAGTACTTC
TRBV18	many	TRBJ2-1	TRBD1	CASSRATRTGGMRNEQFF	TGTGCCAGCTCGCGTGCAACTAGGACAGGGGGCATGAGAAATGAGCAGTTCTTC
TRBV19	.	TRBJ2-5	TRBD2	CASSLTSGRGLGTQYF	TGTGCCAGTAGCCTAACTAGCGGGAGAGGACTTGGGACCCAGTACTTC
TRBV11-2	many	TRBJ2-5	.	CASPAETQYF	TGTGCCAGCCCGGCCGAGACCCAGTACTTC
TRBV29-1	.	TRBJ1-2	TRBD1	CSVVGQGREGSYGYTF	TGCAGCGTTGTCGGACAGGGTAGGGAGGGGAGCTATGGCTACACCTTC
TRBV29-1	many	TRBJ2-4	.	CSVVVGIAKNIQYF	TGCAGCGTTGTTGTGGGAATAGCCAAAAACATTCAGTACTTC
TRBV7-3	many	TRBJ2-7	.	CASSTFGGYEQYF	TGTGCCAGCAGCACTTTCGGAGGGTACGAGCAGTACTTC
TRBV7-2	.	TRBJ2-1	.	CASSPQTSLRGNEQFF	TGTGCCAGCAGCCCTCAAACTAGCTTAAGGGGCAATGAGCAGTTCTTC
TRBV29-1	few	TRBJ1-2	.	CSVPGTHKTQGLYTF	TGCAGCGTGCCCGGGACACACAAGACCCAAGGGCTCTACACCTTC
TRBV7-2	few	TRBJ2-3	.	CASSLPGILLTDTQYF	TGTGCCAGCAGCCTTCCGGGAATCTTACTGACAGATACGCAGTATTTT
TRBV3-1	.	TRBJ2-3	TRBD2	CASSRGLAGGPNTDTQYF	TGTGCCAGCAGCCGGGGACTAGCGGGAGGGCCAAACACAGATACGCAGTATTTT
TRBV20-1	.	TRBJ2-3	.	CSARAPGTDTQYF	TGCAGTGCTAGAGCCCCGGGGACAGATACGCAGTATTTT
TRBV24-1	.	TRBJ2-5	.	CATSDLRARETQYF	TGTGCCACCAGTGATCTGCGGGCCCGAGAGACCCAGTACTTC
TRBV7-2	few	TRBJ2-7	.	CASSLDNQLSYEQYF	TGTGCCAGCAGCTTAGACAACCAGCTCTCCTACGAGCAGTACTTC